The 25 T cell receptor beta chains presented below share a single source sample, sequenced in a study of blood T cell repertoires in COVID-19. Here immunoSEQ multiplex PCR was the method, and the copy in TCRdb shows in-frame clones only, minus some. Of 200,000 to 250,000 clones detected, roughly 82% appear once; the ten largest clones hold around an eighth. The sample comprised peripheral blood. The receptor source for this set is a man aged 80 or over with acute or convalescent COVID-19.

This clone was detected only once. The chain employs TRBV11-2 and TRBJ2-2; 11 bases are a match to TRBD2. Germline V CDR1 and CDR2: SGHAT, FQNNGV. V was pared by 3 bases and J by 5 bases, with 2 bases of the junction left unmatched. The CDR3 is 15 residues long. In DNA, the CDR3 is TGTGCCAGCAGCTTCTCTAGCGGGAGGACCGGGGAGCTGTTTTTT. Translating gives CASSFSSGRTGELFF.

The chain combines TRBV27 with TRBJ1-6, with D unresolved. Germline assignment: CDR1 MNHEY and CDR2 SMNVEV (reference sequence). V lost 3 bases to trimming and J lost 1 base, with 13 bases between them. This CDR3 spans 17 amino acids. CDR3: CASSFAGVGSYNSPLHF. As DNA, the CDR3 is TGTGCCAGCAGTTTTGCCGGGGTGGGGTCCTATAATTCACCCCTCCACTTT.

The rearrangement links TRBV9 to TRBJ2-5, with a possible D match to TRBD2 (6 bases). The germline V and J ends were trimmed by 6 bases and 4 bases, with 10 bases remaining between them. The germline gives CDR1 SGDLS, CDR2 YYNGEE. This CDR3 is built from 12 residues. CDR3 DNA: TGTGCCAGCAACCGACTAGGAGAGACCCAGTACTTC. Its protein product is CASNRLGETQYF.

Within the sample, this clone is medium-sized. CDR3 sequence (DNA): TGTGCCAGCAGCGCTGGACTTGAACATTCACCCCTCCACTTT. This encodes CASSAGLEHSPLHF. The J gene is TRBJ1-6, the V gene TRBV9; D unresolved. Trimming cost V 3 bases and J 8 bases, with 12 bases left between them. CDR1 is SGDLS, CDR2 YYNGEE, per germline. This CDR3 has 14 residues.

The J gene is TRBJ1-3, the V gene TRBV28, with unresolved D. V was pared by 1 base and J by 4 bases, with 5 bases between. The CDR3 spans 13 residues. Germline V lookup: CDR1 MDHEN, CDR2 SYDVKM. The CDR3 DNA reads TGTGCCAGCAGTTTATCCGGGGGAAACACCATATATTTT. This gives the protein CASSLSGGNTIYF.

The chain uses TRBV7-9 and TRBJ1-5; D is undetermined. The CDR3 consists of 12 residues. Germline values: CDR1 SEHNR, CDR2 FQNEAQ (reference sequence). V was cut by 6 bases and J by 4 bases, with 7 bases left in between. CDR3 in DNA: TGTGCCAGCAGTCAAGAGAATCAGCCCCAGCATTTT. Protein product: CASSQENQPQHF. The complete variable domain, with remaining parts taken from reference TRBV7-9 and TRBJ1-5, reads DTGVSQNPRHKITKRGQNVTFRCDPISEHNRLYWYRQTLGQGPEFLTYFQNEAQLEKSRLLSDRFSAERPKGSFSTLEIQRTEQGDSAMYLCASSQENQPQHFGDGTRLSIL.

The gene calls are TRBV2 and TRBJ1-1; TRBD1 matches at 7 bases. The CDR3 spans 15 residues. Losses at the gene ends were 0 bases for V and 4 bases for J; bases not matched to a gene: 5. Germline V gene sequence: CDR1 SNHLY, CDR2 FYNNEI. CDR3 loop: CASSEAARGITEAFF. DNA of the CDR3: TGTGCCAGCAGTGAAGCGGCCAGGGGGATCACTGAAGCTTTCTTT.

This clone has just one count. The chain has TRBV2 and TRBJ1-2; D is possibly TRBD1 (6 bases). Germline loops: CDR1 SNHLY, CDR2 FYNNEI. The V end was cut by 0 bases, the J end by 6 bases, with 14 bases between. The CDR3 is 15 amino acids. DNA for the CDR3: TGTGCCAGCAGTGAAGCGATCGGGGGGCTGGATGGCTACACCTTC. Its translation is CASSEAIGGLDGYTF.

The rearrangement joins TRBV18 to TRBJ1-5; no clear D gene. V was shortened by 5 bases and J by 7 bases, with 18 bases between the two germline ends. The CDR3 is made up of 15 amino acids. Germline V gene sequence: CDR1 KGHSH, CDR2 LQKENI. The CDR3 coding sequence is TGTGCCAGCTCAGAAAGGGAGGGAGGATTACAGCCCCAGCATTTT. It specifies CASSEREGGLQPQHF.

The chain combines TRBV6-2 or TRBV6-3 with TRBJ1-5; 7 bases match TRBD1. The CDR3 has 16 residues. Germline V gives CDR1 MNHEY, CDR2 SVGEGT. The J segment lost 2 bases and the V segment lost 6 bases, leaving 10 bases of the junction unmatched. The CDR3 spells CASSARRGPGNQPQHF. The CDR3 DNA reads TGTGCCAGCAGCGCACGGAGGGGGCCTGGCAATCAGCCCCAGCATTTT.

V and J are TRBV7-9 and TRBJ2-1; D is possibly TRBD2 (5 bases). The CDR3 covers 13 residues. V lost 6 bases, J lost 8 bases, and 14 bases lay in between. Germline values: CDR1 SEHNR, CDR2 FQNEAQ (reference sequence). The CDR3 spells CASRPAGMDEQFF. The CDR3 coding sequence is TGTGCCAGCAGGCCGGCCGGGATGGATGAGCAGTTCTTC.

The chain carries TRBV2 and TRBJ1-1; 8 nucleotides align to TRBD1. The CDR3 length is 14 residues. The V gene's germline CDR1 is SNHLY and CDR2 FYNNEI. V shed 7 bases, J shed 2 bases, and the junction held 6 bases outside the gene matches. CDR3 sequence: CASTVDRVNTEAFF. The DNA for the CDR3 is TGTGCCAGCACCGTGGACAGGGTAAACACTGAAGCTTTCTTT.

DNA for the CDR3: TGTGCCAGCTCACCAGTTGTAATGGCAGGGGGCTCACCTAACTATGGCTACACCTTC. It yields the protein CASSPVVMAGGSPNYGYTF. The chain has TRBV18 and TRBJ1-2; 8 bases match TRBD1. After removal of 2 bases from V and 0 bases from J, the junction contained 14 bases not matched to a gene. This CDR3 has 19 amino acids. CDR1 KGHSH and CDR2 LQKENI come from the germline V gene.

The genes are TRBV10-2 and TRBJ1-5, with 9 bases identical to TRBD1. Germline V gives CDR1 WSHSY, CDR2 SAAADI. The CDR3 loop spans 13 amino acids. V shed 6 bases and J 7 bases; nucleotides not matched to a gene: 4. For the CDR3, the DNA is TGCGCCAGCAGGGGACAGGGTGGCCAGCCCCAGCATTTT. It is translated as CASRGQGGQPQHF.

The V call is TRBV5-1, the J call TRBJ1-5; possible D gene TRBD1, 6 bases. The V end was cut by 4 bases, the J end by 4 bases, with 9 bases between. The CDR3 length is 13 residues. From germline, CDR1 is SGHRS and CDR2 YFSETQ. CDR3 sequence (DNA): TGCGCCAGCAGCCCGGACAGAAATCAGCCCCAGCATTTT. Its protein product is CASSPDRNQPQHF. The variable domain in full, with the rest retrieved from reference TRBV5-1 and TRBJ1-5, is KAGVTQTPRYLIKTRGQQVTLSCSPISGHRSVSWYQQTPGQGLQFLFEYFSETQRNKGNFPGRFSGRQFSNSRSEMNVSTLELGDSALYLCASSPDRNQPQHFGDGTRLSIL.

V is TRBV3-1 (or the pseudogene TRBV3-2) and J is TRBJ1-2; 8 positions match TRBD1. Looked up from germline, CDR1 is LGHDT and CDR2 is YNNKEL (reference sequence). The length of the CDR3 is 15 residues. The V and J ends lost 1 base and 4 bases, in that order; junction bases with no gene match: 5. CDR3: CASSQGRQGLYGYTF. The DNA for the CDR3 is TGTGCCAGCAGCCAAGGGCGACAGGGGCTCTATGGCTACACCTTC.

The J gene is TRBJ2-3, the V gene TRBV2; 11 nucleotides match TRBD1. J gave up 5 bases and V 4 bases, and 5 bases lay outside the gene matches. This CDR3 is 15 amino acids long. CDR1 and CDR2 (germline): SNHLY, FYNNEI. In DNA, the CDR3 is TGTGCCAGCAGTGGGACAGGGGGCGGTGGAGATACGCAGTATTTT. Residues: CASSGTGGGGDTQYF. Full variable domain (rest looked up from reference TRBV2 and TRBJ2-3): EPEVTQTPSHQVTQMGQEVILRCVPISNHLYFYWYRQILGQKVEFLVSFYNNEISEKSEIFDDQFSVERPDGSNFTLKIRSTKLEDSAMYFCASSGTGGGGDTQYFGPGTRLTVL.

V usage is TRBV6-1 and J usage is TRBJ1-3; D possibly corresponds to TRBD1 (6 bases). V dropped 3 bases and J dropped 1 base, with 10 bases sitting between them. Germline values: CDR1 MNHNS, CDR2 SASEGT. This CDR3 region has 15 residues. In nucleotides, the CDR3 is TGTGCCAGCAGTGACCGGACAGTTTCTGGAAACACCATATATTTT. It translates to CASSDRTVSGNTIYF.

This rearrangement joins TRBV4-2 to TRBJ2-1, with 10 nucleotides matching TRBD2. With 8 bases clipped from V and 9 bases from J, the junction kept 13 bases outside the gene matches. The CDR3 spans 15 residues. The V gene's germline CDR1 is LGHNA and CDR2 YNFKEQ. The CDR3 spells CASARETSGLSEQFF. The CDR3 DNA is TGTGCCAGCGCCCGGGAGACTAGCGGGTTGTCTGAGCAGTTCTTC.

The V and J genes are TRBV7-9 and TRBJ2-1; 10 nucleotides match TRBD2. Germline CDR1 SEHNR, CDR2 FQNEAQ (reference sequence). The CDR3 runs 16 residues. The V and J ends lost 4 bases and 7 bases, in that order; junction bases with no gene match: 10. Here the CDR3 DNA reads TGTGCCAGCAGCTCCCTAGGGCTAGCGGGAGTAAATGAGCAGTTCTTC. It yields the protein CASSSLGLAGVNEQFF.

The chain joins TRBV6-2 or TRBV6-3 to TRBJ2-5; 7 bases fit TRBD1. Trimming took 4 bases from V and 7 from J; bases not matched to a gene: 18. CDR1 MNHEY and CDR2 SVGEGT come from the germline V gene. This CDR3 comprises 17 residues. In nucleotides, the CDR3 is TGTGCCAGCAGTTTCGGCCTGCTCGGACAGGAACTGGGGACCCAGTACTTC. Protein: CASSFGLLGQELGTQYF.

The genes are TRBV7-2 and TRBJ2-5; 9 bases map to TRBD2. The germline V gene encodes CDR1 SGHTA and CDR2 FQGNSA. CDR3 length: 15 amino acids. Unmatched junction bases numbered 2, after V lost 1 base and J lost 2 bases. The CDR3 region is CASSLGGRGQETQYF. CDR3 bases: TGTGCCAGCAGCTTAGGCGGGAGGGGGCAAGAGACCCAGTACTTC.

This clone occurred once. The chain is built from TRBV24-1 and TRBJ2-7; weak D call: TRBD1 (6 bases). V lost 9 bases and J lost 5, with 19 bases in between. Germline V gives CDR1 KGHDR, CDR2 SFDVKD. This CDR3 region has 14 residues. The CDR3 DNA sequence: TGTGCCACCCCGGACAGCCTTCTTTTACACGAGCAGTACTTC. Its translation is CATPDSLLLHEQYF.

This chain links TRBV28 with TRBJ1-3; TRBD1 matches 7 bases. V gave up 5 bases and J gave up 10 bases; unmatched junction bases: 17. The CDR3 is 16 residues long. Germline values: CDR1 MDHEN, CDR2 SYDVKM. The chain's CDR3 is CASSRGRDSISRTIYF. CDR3 coding DNA: TGTGCCAGCAGTCGGGGACGGGACAGCATATCGAGGACCATATATTTT.

In its sample, this clone was seen once. The CDR3 nucleotides are TGTGCCAGCAGCCCAGGCGTCTCCTACGAGCAGTACTTC. Its protein is CASSPGVSYEQYF. The rearrangement joins TRBV11-1 to TRBJ2-7; D unresolved. Trimming stripped 5 bases from V and 0 bases from J, with 8 bases between. From germline, CDR1 is SGHAT and CDR2 FQDESV (reference sequence). The CDR3 runs to 13 residues.